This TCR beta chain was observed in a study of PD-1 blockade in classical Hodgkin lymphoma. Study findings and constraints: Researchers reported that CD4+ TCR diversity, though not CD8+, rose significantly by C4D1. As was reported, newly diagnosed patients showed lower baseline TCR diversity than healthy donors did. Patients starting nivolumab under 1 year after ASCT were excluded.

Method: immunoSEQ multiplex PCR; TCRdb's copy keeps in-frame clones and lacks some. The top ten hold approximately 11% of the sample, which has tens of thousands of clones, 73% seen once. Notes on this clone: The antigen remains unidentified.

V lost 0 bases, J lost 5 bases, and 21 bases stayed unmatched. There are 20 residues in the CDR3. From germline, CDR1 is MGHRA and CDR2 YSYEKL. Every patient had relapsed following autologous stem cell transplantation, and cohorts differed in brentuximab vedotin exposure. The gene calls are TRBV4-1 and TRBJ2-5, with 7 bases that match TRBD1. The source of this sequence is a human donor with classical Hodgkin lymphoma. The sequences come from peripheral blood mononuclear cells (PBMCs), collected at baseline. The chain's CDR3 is CASSQDSLKEAPGGQETQYF. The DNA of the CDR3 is TGCGCCAGCAGCCAAGACTCCCTCAAAGAAGCCCCAGGGGGACAGGAGACCCAGTACTTC.